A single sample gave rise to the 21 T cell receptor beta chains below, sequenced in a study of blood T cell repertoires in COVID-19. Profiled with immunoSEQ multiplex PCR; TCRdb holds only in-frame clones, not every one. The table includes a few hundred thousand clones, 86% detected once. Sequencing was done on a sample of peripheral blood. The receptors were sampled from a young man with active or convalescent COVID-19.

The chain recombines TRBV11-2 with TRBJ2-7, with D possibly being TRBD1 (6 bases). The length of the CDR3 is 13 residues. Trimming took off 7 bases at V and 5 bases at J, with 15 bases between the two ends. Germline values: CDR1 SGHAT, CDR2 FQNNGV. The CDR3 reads CASKWGRNNEQYF. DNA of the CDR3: TGTGCCAGCAAGTGGGGGCGCAATAACGAGCAGTACTTC.

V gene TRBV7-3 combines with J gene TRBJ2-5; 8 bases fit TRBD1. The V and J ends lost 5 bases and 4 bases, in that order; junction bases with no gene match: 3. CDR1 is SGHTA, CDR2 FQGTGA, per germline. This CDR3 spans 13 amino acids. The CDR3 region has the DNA TGTGCCAGCAGCCTCGGACAGGGAGAGACCCAGTACTTC. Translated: CASSLGQGETQYF.

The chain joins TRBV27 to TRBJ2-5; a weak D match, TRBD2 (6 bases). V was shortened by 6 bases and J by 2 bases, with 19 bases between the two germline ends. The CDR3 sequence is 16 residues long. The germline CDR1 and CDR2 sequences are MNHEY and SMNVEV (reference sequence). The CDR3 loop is CASSRASGLRQETQYF. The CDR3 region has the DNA TGTGCCAGCAGCCGTGCCTCGGGACTCCGACAAGAGACCCAGTACTTC.

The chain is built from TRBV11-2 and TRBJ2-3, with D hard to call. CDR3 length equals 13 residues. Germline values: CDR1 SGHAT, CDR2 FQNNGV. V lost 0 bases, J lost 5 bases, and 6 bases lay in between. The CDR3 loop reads CASSLDPRDTQYF. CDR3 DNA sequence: TGTGCCAGCAGCTTAGATCCGAGAGATACGCAGTATTTT.

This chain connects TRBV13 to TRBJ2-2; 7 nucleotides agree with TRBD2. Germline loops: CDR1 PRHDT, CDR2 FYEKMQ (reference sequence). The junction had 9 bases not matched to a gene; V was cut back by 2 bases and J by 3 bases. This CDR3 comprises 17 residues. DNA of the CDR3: TGTGCCAGCAGCTTAATCGGGGGGACGGCGGACACCGGGGAGCTGTTTTTT. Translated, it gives CASSLIGGTADTGELFF.

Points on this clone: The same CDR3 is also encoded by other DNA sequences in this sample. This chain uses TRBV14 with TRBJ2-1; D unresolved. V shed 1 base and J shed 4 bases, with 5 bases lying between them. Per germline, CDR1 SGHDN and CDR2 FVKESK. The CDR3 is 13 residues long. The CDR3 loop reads CASSQVRYNEQFF. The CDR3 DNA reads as TGTGCCAGCAGCCAAGTCAGGTACAATGAGCAGTTCTTC.

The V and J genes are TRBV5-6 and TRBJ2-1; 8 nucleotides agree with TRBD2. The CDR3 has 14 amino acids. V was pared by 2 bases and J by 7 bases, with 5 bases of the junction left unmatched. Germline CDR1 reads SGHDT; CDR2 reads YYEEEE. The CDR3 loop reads CASSLAGAQNEQFF. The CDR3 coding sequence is TGTGCCAGCAGCTTAGCGGGGGCACAGAATGAGCAGTTCTTC.

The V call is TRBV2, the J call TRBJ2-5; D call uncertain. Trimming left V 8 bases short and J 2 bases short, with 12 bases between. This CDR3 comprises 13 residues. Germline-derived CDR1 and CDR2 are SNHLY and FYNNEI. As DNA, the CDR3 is TGTGCCAGCTCCTTCTACCGTCAAGAGACCCAGTACTTC. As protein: CASSFYRQETQYF. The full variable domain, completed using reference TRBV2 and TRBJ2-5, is EPEVTQTPSHQVTQMGQEVILRCVPISNHLYFYWYRQILGQKVEFLVSFYNNEISEKSEIFDDQFSVERPDGSNFTLKIRSTKLEDSAMYFCASSFYRQETQYFGPGTRLLVL.

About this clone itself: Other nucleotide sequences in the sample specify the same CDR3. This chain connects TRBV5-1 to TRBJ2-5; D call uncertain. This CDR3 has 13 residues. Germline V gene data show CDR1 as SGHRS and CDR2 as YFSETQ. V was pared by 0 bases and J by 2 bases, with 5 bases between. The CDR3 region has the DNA TGCGCCAGCAGCTTGGGGCAGCAAGAGACCCAGTACTTC. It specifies CASSLGQQETQYF.

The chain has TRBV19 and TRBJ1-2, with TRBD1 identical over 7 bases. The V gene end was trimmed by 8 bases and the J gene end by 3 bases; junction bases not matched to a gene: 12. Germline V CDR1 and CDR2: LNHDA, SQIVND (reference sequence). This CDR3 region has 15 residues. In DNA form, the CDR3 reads TGTGCCAGTCACGGGACAGCCAGGGGGGACTATGGCTACACCTTC. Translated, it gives CASHGTARGDYGYTF.

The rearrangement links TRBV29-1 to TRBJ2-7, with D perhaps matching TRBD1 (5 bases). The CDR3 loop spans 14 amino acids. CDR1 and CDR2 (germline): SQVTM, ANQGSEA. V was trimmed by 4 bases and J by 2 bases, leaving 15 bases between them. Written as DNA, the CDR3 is TGCAGCGTTGTGGGCTTTTTGACAGCCTACGAGCAGTACTTC. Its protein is CSVVGFLTAYEQYF.

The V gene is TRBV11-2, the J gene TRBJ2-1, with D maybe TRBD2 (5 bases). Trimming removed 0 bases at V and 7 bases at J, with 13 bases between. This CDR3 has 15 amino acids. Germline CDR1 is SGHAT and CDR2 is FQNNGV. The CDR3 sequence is CASSLDLLAPNEQFF. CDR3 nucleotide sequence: TGTGCCAGCAGCTTAGATCTCCTAGCTCCAAATGAGCAGTTCTTC.

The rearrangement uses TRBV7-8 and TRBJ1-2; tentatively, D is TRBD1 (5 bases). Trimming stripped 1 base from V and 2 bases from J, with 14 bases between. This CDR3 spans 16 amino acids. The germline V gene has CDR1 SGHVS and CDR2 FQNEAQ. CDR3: CASSLGGVGTNYGYTF. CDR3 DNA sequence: TGTGCCAGCAGCTTAGGCGGGGTTGGGACCAACTATGGCTACACCTTC.

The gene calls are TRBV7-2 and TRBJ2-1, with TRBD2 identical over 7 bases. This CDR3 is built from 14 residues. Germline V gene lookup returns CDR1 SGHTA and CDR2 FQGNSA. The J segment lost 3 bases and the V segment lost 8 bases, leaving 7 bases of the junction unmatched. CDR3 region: CASRTSVGYNEQFF. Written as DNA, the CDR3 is TGTGCCAGCCGAACTAGCGTGGGCTACAATGAGCAGTTCTTC.

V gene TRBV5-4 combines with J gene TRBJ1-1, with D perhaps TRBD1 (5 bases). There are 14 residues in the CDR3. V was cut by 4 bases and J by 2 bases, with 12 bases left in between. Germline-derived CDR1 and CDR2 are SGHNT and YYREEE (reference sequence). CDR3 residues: CASSGGGINTEAFF. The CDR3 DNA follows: TGTGCCAGCAGCGGTGGGGGGATTAACACTGAAGCTTTCTTT.

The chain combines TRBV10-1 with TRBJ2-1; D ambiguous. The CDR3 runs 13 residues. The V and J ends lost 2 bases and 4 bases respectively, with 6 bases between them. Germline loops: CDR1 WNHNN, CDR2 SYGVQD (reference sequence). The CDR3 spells CASSEGQYNEQFF. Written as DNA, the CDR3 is TGCGCCAGCAGTGAGGGGCAGTACAATGAGCAGTTCTTC.

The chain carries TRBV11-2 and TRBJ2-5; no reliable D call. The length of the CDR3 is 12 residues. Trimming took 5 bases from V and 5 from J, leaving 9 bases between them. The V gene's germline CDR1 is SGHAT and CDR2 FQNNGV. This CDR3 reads CASSGDWETQYF. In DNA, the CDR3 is TGTGCCAGCAGCGGAGATTGGGAGACCCAGTACTTC.

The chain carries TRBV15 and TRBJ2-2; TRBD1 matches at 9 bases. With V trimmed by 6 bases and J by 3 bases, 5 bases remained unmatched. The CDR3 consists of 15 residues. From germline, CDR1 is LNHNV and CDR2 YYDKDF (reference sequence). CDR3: CATRRDREDTGELFF. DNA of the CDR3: TGTGCCACCAGGAGGGACAGGGAGGACACCGGGGAGCTGTTTTTT.

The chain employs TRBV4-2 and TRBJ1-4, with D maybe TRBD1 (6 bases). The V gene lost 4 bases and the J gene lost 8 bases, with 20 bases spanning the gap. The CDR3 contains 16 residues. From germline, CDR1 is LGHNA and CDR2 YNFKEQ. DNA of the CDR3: TGTGCCAGCAGCCCAGCTCCGGGGGGCGTACAAGAAAAACTGTTTTTT. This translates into CASSPAPGGVQEKLFF.

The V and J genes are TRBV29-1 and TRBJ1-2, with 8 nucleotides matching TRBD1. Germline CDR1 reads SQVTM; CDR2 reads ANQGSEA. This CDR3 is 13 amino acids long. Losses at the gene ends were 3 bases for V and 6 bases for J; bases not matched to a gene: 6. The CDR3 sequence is CSVDLNRGDGYTF. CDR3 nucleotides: TGCAGCGTTGATTTAAACAGGGGGGATGGCTACACCTTC.

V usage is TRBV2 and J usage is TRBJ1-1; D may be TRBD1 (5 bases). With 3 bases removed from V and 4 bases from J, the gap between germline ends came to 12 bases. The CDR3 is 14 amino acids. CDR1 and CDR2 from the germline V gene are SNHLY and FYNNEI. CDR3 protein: CASSEREGSTEAFF. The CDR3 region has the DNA TGTGCCAGCAGTGAGAGGGAGGGGAGCACTGAAGCTTTCTTT.